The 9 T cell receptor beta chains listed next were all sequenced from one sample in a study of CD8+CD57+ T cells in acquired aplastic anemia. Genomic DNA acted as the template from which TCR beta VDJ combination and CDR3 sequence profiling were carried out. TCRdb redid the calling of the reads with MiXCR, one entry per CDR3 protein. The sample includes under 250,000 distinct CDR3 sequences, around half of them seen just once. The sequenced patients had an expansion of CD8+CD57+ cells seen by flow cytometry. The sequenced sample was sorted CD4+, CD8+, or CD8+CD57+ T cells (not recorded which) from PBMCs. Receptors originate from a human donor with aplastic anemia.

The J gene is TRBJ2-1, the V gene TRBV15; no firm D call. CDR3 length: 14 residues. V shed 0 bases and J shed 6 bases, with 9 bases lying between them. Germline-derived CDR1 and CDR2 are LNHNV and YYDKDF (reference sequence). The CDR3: CATSREAILNEQFF. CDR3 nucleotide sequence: TGTGCCACCAGCAGAGAAGCTATACTCAATGAGCAGTTCTTC.

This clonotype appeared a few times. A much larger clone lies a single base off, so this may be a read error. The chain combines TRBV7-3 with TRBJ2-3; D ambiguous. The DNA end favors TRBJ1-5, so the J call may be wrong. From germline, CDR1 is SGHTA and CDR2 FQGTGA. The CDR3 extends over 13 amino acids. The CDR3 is CASSSRGTDTQHF. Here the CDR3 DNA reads TGTGCCAGCAGCTCCCGAGGCACAGATACGCAGCATTTT.

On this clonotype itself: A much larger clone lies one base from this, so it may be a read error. The DNA of the CDR3 is TGTGCCAGCAGCTTAGGGGTAATTTCTTCTGATGGCGGGAGTTCCTACGAGCGGTACTTC. This encodes CASSLGVISSDGGSSYERYF. The gene calls are TRBV7-9 and TRBJ2-7; 7 nucleotides line up with TRBD2. The CDR3 extends over 20 amino acids. The germline CDR1 and CDR2 sequences are SEHNR and FQNEAQ (reference sequence).

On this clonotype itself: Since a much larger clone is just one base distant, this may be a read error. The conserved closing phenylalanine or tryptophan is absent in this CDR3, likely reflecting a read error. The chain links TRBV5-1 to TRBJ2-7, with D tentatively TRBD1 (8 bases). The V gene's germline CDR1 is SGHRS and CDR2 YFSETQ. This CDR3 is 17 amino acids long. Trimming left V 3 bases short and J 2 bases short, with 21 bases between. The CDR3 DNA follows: TGCGCCAGCAGCTCGGCAATGGGAGGGACAGGACCCTACGAGCAGTACCTC. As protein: CASSSAMGGTGPYEQYL.

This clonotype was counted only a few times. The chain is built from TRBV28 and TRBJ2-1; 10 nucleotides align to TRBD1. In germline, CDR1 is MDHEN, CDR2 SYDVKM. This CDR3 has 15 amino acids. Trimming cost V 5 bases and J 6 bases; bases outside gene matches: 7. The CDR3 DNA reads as TGTGCCAGCAGTCCTCCCCGGACAGGGGGCAATGAGCAGTTCTTC. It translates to CASSPPRTGGNEQFF. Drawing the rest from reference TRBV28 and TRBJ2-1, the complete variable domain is DVKVTQSSRYLVKRTGEKVFLECVQDMDHENMFWYRQDPGLGLRLIYFSYDVKMKEKGDIPEGYSVSREKKERFSLILESASTNQTSMYLCASSPPRTGGNEQFFGPGTRLTVL.

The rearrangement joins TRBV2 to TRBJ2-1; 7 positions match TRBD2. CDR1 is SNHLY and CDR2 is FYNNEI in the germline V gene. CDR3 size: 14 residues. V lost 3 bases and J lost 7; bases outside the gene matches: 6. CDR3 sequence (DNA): TGTGCCAGCAGTGAGGAGGGAGGGACGAATGAGCAGTTCTTC. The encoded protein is CASSEEGGTNEQFF.

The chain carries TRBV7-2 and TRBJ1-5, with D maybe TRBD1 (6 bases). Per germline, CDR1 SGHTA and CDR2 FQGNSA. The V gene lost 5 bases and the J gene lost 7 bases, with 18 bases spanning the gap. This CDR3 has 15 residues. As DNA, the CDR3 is TGTGCCAGCAGCATCCGCCCAGGGGATTCCCAGCCCCAGCATTTT. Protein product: CASSIRPGDSQPQHF. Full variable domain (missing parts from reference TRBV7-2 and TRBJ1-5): GAGVSQSPSNKVTEKGKDVELRCDPISGHTALYWYRQSLGQGLEFLIYFQGNSAPDKSGLPSDRFSAERTGGSVSTLTIQRTQQEDSAVYLCASSIRPGDSQPQHFGDGTRLSIL.

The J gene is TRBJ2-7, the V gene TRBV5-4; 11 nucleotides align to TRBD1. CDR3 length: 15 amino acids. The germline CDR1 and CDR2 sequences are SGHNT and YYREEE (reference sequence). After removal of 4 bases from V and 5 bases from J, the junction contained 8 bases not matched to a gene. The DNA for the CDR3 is TGTGCCAGCAGCCTCCGGACAGGGGGCATGGACGAGCAGTACTTC. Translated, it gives CASSLRTGGMDEQYF.

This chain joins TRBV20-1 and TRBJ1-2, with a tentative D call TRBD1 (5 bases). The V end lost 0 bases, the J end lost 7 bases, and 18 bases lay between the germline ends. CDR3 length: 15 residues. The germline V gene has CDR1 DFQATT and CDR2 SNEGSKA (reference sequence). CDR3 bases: TGCAGTGCTAGAGATGGGGCAGGCTCGGGTATTGGCTACACCTTC. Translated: CSARDGAGSGIGYTF.